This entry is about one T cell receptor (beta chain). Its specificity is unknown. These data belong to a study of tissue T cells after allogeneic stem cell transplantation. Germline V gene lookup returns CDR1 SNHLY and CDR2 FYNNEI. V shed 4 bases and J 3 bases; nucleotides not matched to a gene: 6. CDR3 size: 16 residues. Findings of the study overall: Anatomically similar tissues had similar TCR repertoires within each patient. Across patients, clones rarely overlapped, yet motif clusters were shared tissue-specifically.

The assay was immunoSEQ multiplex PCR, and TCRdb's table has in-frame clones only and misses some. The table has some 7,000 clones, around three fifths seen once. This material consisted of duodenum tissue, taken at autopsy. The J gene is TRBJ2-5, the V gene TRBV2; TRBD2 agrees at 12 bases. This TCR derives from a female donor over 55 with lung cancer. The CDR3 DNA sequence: TGTGCCAGCAGTGCCTTGACTAGCGGGGGAGAAGAGACCCAGTACTTC. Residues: CASSALTSGGEETQYF.